This TCR beta chain was sequenced during a study of T-cell reconstitution after alpha-beta-depleted transplantation in children (dated by TCRdb to 2015 to 2016). With regard to the full study: T-cell immune reconstitution after TCRalphabeta/CD19-depleted allogeneic hematopoietic cell transplantation in children was quantitatively tracked in the study by means of TCR repertoire profiling.

The sample's treatment or condition, from its label and the paper: allogeneic hematopoietic cell transplantation with graft depleted of TCRalphabeta T cells and CD19 B cells. Transplant recipients were children who received TCRalphabeta/CD19-depleted allogeneic hematopoietic cell grafts. Study-wide conclusions, independent of this receptor: The apparently early recovery of alphabetaT-cell counts about two months after transplant reportedly depended on only several hundred rapidly expanded clones that came from non-depleted graft cells. Hyperexpanded clone frequencies declined over subsequent months; after one year, T-cell counts and TCRbeta diversity were mostly attributed to newly produced T cells. In some patients, the high TCRbeta diversity seen at day 60 was put down to recipient T cells and intrathymic progenitors that had survived conditioning.

This clonotype was detected only a few times. Its specific antigen is unknown. No base quality information exists; no much larger clone differs at one position. Library method: PCR. This sample was sequenced with an Illumina HiSeq 2500. To normalize quantification of the TCRbeta repertoire, the TCR libraries were built with molecular barcoding that relied on unique molecular identifiers. In TCRdb, the public reads were trimmed at Q25 with fastp and aligned with MiXCR, with productive beta chains retained. Each CDR3 protein appears once, grouped with its most common genes and DNA. The table for this sample lists 500,000 to 600,000 distinct CDR3 sequences; roughly 27% of them were counted only once. The ten largest account for approximately 39% of the sample. From cysteine to phenylalanine, the CDR3 is 14 amino acids long. Only the CDR3 DNA is retained, 42 bases long and in frame from the first base. CDR1 is given as KGHSH and CDR2 as LQKENI, both from the germline V gene. Deletion took 1 base off V and 1 base off J, with a span of 7 bases between the germline ends.

Here the chain combines TRBV18 and TRBJ1-1, with no D gene named confidently. The clonotype comes from a boy in the first two years of life with Wiskott-Aldrich syndrome, due to receive a stem cell transplant. The sample in question was PBMCs, obtained before TCRalphabeta/CD19-depleted stem cell transplant. Here the CDR3 is given as CASSPQVPNTEAFF. The DNA sequence is TGTGCCAGCTCACCACAGGTCCCGAACACTGAAGCTTTCTTT. Where the CDR3 stops, the reference TRBV18 and TRBJ1-1 genes take over; the full variable domain is NAGVMQNPRHLVRRRGQEARLRCSPMKGHSHVYWYRQLPEEGLKFMVYLQKENIIDESGMPKERFSAEFPKEGPSILRIQQVVRGDSAAYFCASSPQVPNTEAFFGQGTRLTVV.